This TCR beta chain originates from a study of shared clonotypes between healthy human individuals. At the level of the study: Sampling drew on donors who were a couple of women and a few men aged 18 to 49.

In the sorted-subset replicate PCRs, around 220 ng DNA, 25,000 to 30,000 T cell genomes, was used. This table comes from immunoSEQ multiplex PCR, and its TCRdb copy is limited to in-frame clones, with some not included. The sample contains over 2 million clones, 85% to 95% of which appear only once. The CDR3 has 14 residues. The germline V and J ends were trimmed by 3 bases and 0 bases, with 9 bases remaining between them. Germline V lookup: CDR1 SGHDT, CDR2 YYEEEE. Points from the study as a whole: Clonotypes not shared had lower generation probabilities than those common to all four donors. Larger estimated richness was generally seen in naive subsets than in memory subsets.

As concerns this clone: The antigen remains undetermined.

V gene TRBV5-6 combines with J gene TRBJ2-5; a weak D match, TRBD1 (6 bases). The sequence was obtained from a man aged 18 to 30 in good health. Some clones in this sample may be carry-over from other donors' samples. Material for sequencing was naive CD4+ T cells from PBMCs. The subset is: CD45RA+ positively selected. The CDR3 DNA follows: TGTGCCAGCAGCTACCGGGACAACCAAGAGACCCAGTACTTC. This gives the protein CASSYRDNQETQYF.